The entry below gives a single TCR beta chain sequence along with its context. Its antigen is unknown. In TCRdb, the reads were re-called with MiXCR into one record per CDR3 protein. The sample records 700,000 to 900,000 distinct CDR3 sequences, about 28% being singletons. This record comes from a study of T cell repertoires in cytomegalovirus infection. The CDR3 has 16 amino acids. Germline V lookup: CDR1 SGHTA, CDR2 FQGNSA. V was shortened by 1 base and J by 11 bases, with 18 bases between the two germline ends. The receptor was derived from a human donor in good health (CMV status not recorded). Some clones in this sample may be carry-over from other donors' samples. The rearrangement links TRBV7-2 to TRBJ1-6; tentative D call: TRBD1 (6 bases). The sample here was cultured CD8+ T cells from PBMCs, taken from culture after CMV antigen stimulation. The CDR3 DNA reads TGTGCCAGCAGCTTAGTTGTGGGGACATCCTTCACACCCCTCCACTTT. Translation gives CASSLVVGTSFTPLHF.